Presented here are 25 T cell receptor beta chains from one specimen sequenced in a study of blood T cell repertoires in COVID-19 (dated by TCRdb to about 2020). The library was prepared using the immunoSEQ multiplex PCR assay. The immuneACCESS repertoire file appears here via TCRdb, limited to in-frame rearrangements. These files lack a portion of the clones; in checked studies, under half of the deficit traces to unresolved V genes, and the cause of the others is not known. The table for this sample lists 250,000 or so clones; about 84% of them were counted only once. The ten largest account for roughly 12% of the sample. The sequenced sample consisted of peripheral blood. The receptors here all came from a man at least 80 years old with acute or convalescent COVID-19.

This rearrangement joins TRBV27 to TRBJ2-2, with D possibly being TRBD1 (6 bases). The CDR3 runs to 16 residues. CDR1 and CDR2 from the germline V gene are MNHEY and SMNVEV (reference sequence). V was shortened by 5 bases and J by 3 bases, with 16 bases between the two germline ends. The CDR3 DNA reads TGTGCCAGCAGTCGCCTCCCGGCAGGGGACACCGGGGAGCTGTTTTTT. It specifies CASSRLPAGDTGELFF.

The rearrangement uses TRBV2 and TRBJ2-7; 7 positions agree with TRBD2. CDR3 length: 14 residues. Losses at the gene ends were 0 bases for V and 6 bases for J; bases not matched to a gene: 5. Looked up from germline, CDR1 is SNHLY and CDR2 is FYNNEI. CDR3 nucleotide sequence: TGTGCCAGCAGTGAAGCTGGCGGGAGCGGCGAGCAGTACTTC. The encoded protein is CASSEAGGSGEQYF.

V and J are TRBV3-1 (or the pseudogene TRBV3-2) and TRBJ2-3; D may be TRBD2 (5 bases). V was cut by 2 bases and J by 9 bases, with 9 bases left in between. Looked up from germline, CDR1 is LGHDT and CDR2 is YNNKEL (reference sequence). CDR3 length: 12 amino acids. The CDR3 sequence: CASSQLEGTQYF. CDR3 in DNA: TGTGCCAGCAGCCAACTCGAGGGAACGCAGTATTTT.

The chain joins TRBV7-9 to TRBJ1-6, with 10 nucleotides matching TRBD1. In germline, CDR1 is SEHNR, CDR2 FQNEAQ (reference sequence). The CDR3 extends over 15 amino acids. J was trimmed by 2 bases and V by 10 bases; bases with no gene match: 5. The CDR3 protein is CATRDRGAYNSPLHF. CDR3 nucleotide sequence: TGTGCCACCCGGGACAGGGGTGCCTATAATTCACCCCTCCACTTT. The entire variable domain, with the rest obtained from reference TRBV7-9 and TRBJ1-6, is as follows: DTGVSQNPRHKITKRGQNVTFRCDPISEHNRLYWYRQTLGQGPEFLTYFQNEAQLEKSRLLSDRFSAERPKGSFSTLEIQRTEQGDSAMYLCATRDRGAYNSPLHFGNGTRLTVT.

The chain links TRBV28 to TRBJ1-1, with D perhaps matching TRBD1 (5 bases). The germline gives CDR1 MDHEN, CDR2 SYDVKM. The CDR3 is 14 residues long. The V end was cut by 6 bases, the J end by 1 base, with 12 bases between. The CDR3 sequence: CASRSYGANTEAFF. As DNA, the CDR3 is TGTGCCAGCAGATCCTATGGGGCGAACACTGAAGCTTTCTTT.

V and J are TRBV6-2 or TRBV6-3 and TRBJ2-3; tentative D call: TRBD1 (6 bases). The CDR3 extends over 17 amino acids. Germline CDR1 reads MNHEY; CDR2 reads SVGEGT. The V end lost 2 bases, the J end lost 0 bases, and 15 bases lay between the germline ends. The DNA for the CDR3 is TGTGCCAGCAGTTACGTACAGGGCATATCTAGCACAGATACGCAGTATTTT. It encodes CASSYVQGISSTDTQYF.

This clone appeared once. The gene calls are TRBV6-5 and TRBJ1-1; unclear D gene. This CDR3 region has 13 residues. Germline V gene lookup returns CDR1 MNHEY and CDR2 SVGAGI. CDR3 sequence reads: CASRERIGAEAFF. The CDR3 nucleotides are TGTGCTTCAAGGGAGAGAATAGGCGCTGAAGCTTTCTTT.

The rearrangement uses TRBV27 and TRBJ1-2, with TRBD1 identical over 7 bases. With V trimmed by 3 bases and J by 9 bases, 13 bases remained unmatched. Germline V CDR1 and CDR2: MNHEY, SMNVEV (reference sequence). This CDR3 comprises 15 residues. The DNA of the CDR3 is TGTGCCAGCAGTTTCGGACAGGCCTCGGTCGTAAGCTACACCTTC. Amino acids: CASSFGQASVVSYTF.

The rearrangement uses TRBV20-1 and TRBJ1-2, with D tentatively TRBD1 (6 bases). The CDR3 runs 11 residues. The V gene's germline CDR1 is DFQATT and CDR2 SNEGSKA (reference sequence). The CDR3 reads CRQTGVYGYTF. DNA of the CDR3: TGCAGACAGACAGGCGTCTATGGCTACACCTTC.

This rearrangement joins TRBV19 to TRBJ1-1; D not resolved. Germline V gives CDR1 LNHDA, CDR2 SQIVND (reference sequence). V was pared by 3 bases and J by 0 bases, with 8 bases between. The CDR3 is 14 amino acids. The CDR3 reads CASSMAGMNTEAFF. The CDR3 DNA follows: TGTGCCAGTAGTATGGCGGGGATGAACACTGAAGCTTTCTTT.

The chain employs TRBV25-1 and TRBJ1-5; TRBD1 agrees at 8 bases. The CDR3 spans 15 residues. Germline V gene lookup returns CDR1 MGHDK and CDR2 SYGVNS. Trimming cost V 5 bases and J 0 bases; bases outside gene matches: 3. The chain's CDR3 is CASSLGQGSNQPQHF. CDR3 nucleotides: TGTGCCAGCAGTCTCGGACAGGGTAGCAATCAGCCCCAGCATTTT.

The V gene is TRBV28, the J gene TRBJ1-6, with 10 bases identical to TRBD1. The CDR3 runs to 15 residues. CDR1 is MDHEN and CDR2 is SYDVKM in the germline V gene. V was pared by 2 bases and J by 10 bases, with 5 bases of the junction left unmatched. DNA of the CDR3: TGTGCCAGCAGTTTAACGGGACAGGGGTACTCACCCCTCCACTTT. Its translation: CASSLTGQGYSPLHF.

This clone was counted a few times. V and J are TRBV10-1 and TRBJ2-7; D not certain. CDR1 WNHNN and CDR2 SYGVQD come from the germline V gene (reference sequence). CDR3 length: 12 residues. Trimming stripped 2 bases from V and 3 bases from J, with 5 bases between. This CDR3 is CASSEGFYEQYF. DNA for the CDR3: TGCGCCAGCAGTGAGGGCTTCTACGAGCAGTACTTC.

V and J are TRBV28 and TRBJ2-7, with TRBD2 as a possible D gene (7 bases). This CDR3 comprises 15 residues. Trimming left V 10 bases short and J 1 base short, with 20 bases between. The V gene's germline CDR1 is MDHEN and CDR2 SYDVKM. The CDR3 bases are TGTGCCACCAGGGGCCCTCTAGCGGCTTCCTACGAGCAGTACTTC. Translation: CATRGPLAASYEQYF.

This chain connects TRBV3-1 (or the pseudogene TRBV3-2) to TRBJ1-4; 7 nucleotides line up with TRBD1. This CDR3 has 12 residues. After removal of 5 bases from V and 11 bases from J, the junction contained 5 bases not matched to a gene. CDR1 is LGHDT and CDR2 is YNNKEL in the germline V gene (reference sequence). The CDR3 protein is CASSMGQWKLFF. Written as DNA, the CDR3 is TGTGCCAGCAGCATGGGACAGTGGAAACTGTTTTTT.

This chain uses TRBV13 with TRBJ1-3, with D tentatively TRBD1 (6 bases). CDR3 size: 16 residues. V was clipped by 2 bases and J by 2 bases, with 13 bases between them. The germline CDR1 and CDR2 sequences are PRHDT and FYEKMQ (reference sequence). CDR3 protein: CASSLTQGLPGNTIYF. For the CDR3, the DNA is TGTGCCAGCAGCTTAACCCAGGGGTTACCTGGAAACACCATATATTTT.

J is TRBJ1-3 and V is TRBV5-8; D might be TRBD1 (6 bases). The CDR3 spans 14 residues. Deletions cut 0 bases from V and 5 bases from J, with 9 bases between. Germline loops: CDR1 SGHTS, CDR2 YDEGEE. The DNA for the CDR3 is TGTGCCAGCAGCTTGGCCGGACAGCGAAACACCATATATTTT. Translating gives CASSLAGQRNTIYF. The full variable domain, its missing parts supplied by reference TRBV5-8 and TRBJ1-3, is EAGVTQSPTHLIKTRGQQATLRCSPISGHTSVYWYQQALGLGLQFLLWYDEGEERNRGNFPPRFSGRQFPNYSSELNVNALELEDSALYLCASSLAGQRNTIYFGEGSWLTVV.

A remark on this clone: The same CDR3 arises from other DNA sequences in this sample as well. J is TRBJ2-7 and V is TRBV19; 7 bases align to TRBD1. The junction had 4 bases not matched to a gene; V was cut back by 3 bases and J by 2 bases. Looked up from germline, CDR1 is LNHDA and CDR2 is SQIVND (reference sequence). The CDR3 covers 14 residues. CDR3 sequence: CASSILTGPYEQYF. CDR3 bases: TGTGCCAGTAGTATTCTGACAGGGCCCTACGAGCAGTACTTC.

The chain links TRBV6-9 to TRBJ2-7; 8 nucleotides agree with TRBD1. Losses at the gene ends were 1 base for V and 2 bases for J; bases not matched to a gene: 4. Germline CDR1 MNHGY, CDR2 SVAAGI. This CDR3 spans 15 amino acids. The CDR3 nucleotides read TGTGCCAGCAGTTATTTTGAACAGGGGGCCTACGAGCAGTACTTC. It codes for CASSYFEQGAYEQYF.

This chain uses TRBV28 with TRBJ2-1, with 8 bases aligning to TRBD2. J gave up 5 bases and V 9 bases, and 9 bases lay outside the gene matches. CDR1 MDHEN and CDR2 SYDVKM come from the germline V gene. The CDR3 contains 14 residues. This chain's CDR3 is CASDAGTRDNEQFF. CDR3 bases: TGTGCCAGTGATGCCGGGACTAGGGACAATGAGCAGTTCTTC.

The rearrangement uses TRBV18 and TRBJ1-4; 9 positions agree with TRBD1. The germline V gene encodes CDR1 KGHSH and CDR2 LQKENI. Germline trimming cut 6 bases from V and 8 bases from J; bases unmatched to any gene: 16. This CDR3 has 17 residues. The CDR3 coding sequence is TGTGCCAGCTCCCCGCGTACCATGGGACAGGGAAACGAAAAACTGTTTTTT. It encodes CASSPRTMGQGNEKLFF. Full variable domain (outside the CDR3, taken from reference TRBV18 and TRBJ1-4): NAGVMQNPRHLVRRRGQEARLRCSPMKGHSHVYWYRQLPEEGLKFMVYLQKENIIDESGMPKERFSAEFPKEGPSILRIQQVVRGDSAAYFCASSPRTMGQGNEKLFFGSGTQLSVL.

The CDR3 here is CASSQDSTNNQPQHF. CDR3 bases: TGTGCCAGCAGCCAGGACAGCACCAACAATCAGCCCCAGCATTTT. The V gene is TRBV7-2, the J gene TRBJ1-5; D might be TRBD1 (6 bases). Germline V CDR1 and CDR2: SGHTA, FQGNSA. The CDR3 extends over 15 amino acids. V was clipped by 5 bases and J by 3 bases, with 14 bases between them.

The chain joins TRBV5-8 to TRBJ2-5, with 9 bases lining up with TRBD1. V shed 0 bases and J 1 base; nucleotides not matched to a gene: 1. The CDR3 spans 15 residues. In germline, CDR1 is SGHTS, CDR2 YDEGEE. CDR3 coding DNA: TGTGCCAGCAGCTTGGGGACAGGGGCCCAAGAGACCCAGTACTTC. Protein: CASSLGTGAQETQYF.

This chain joins TRBV5-5 and TRBJ2-7, with D perhaps TRBD2 (6 bases). This CDR3 region has 16 residues. CDR1 and CDR2 from the germline V gene are SGHKS and YYEKEE (reference sequence). The germline V and J ends were trimmed by 0 bases and 7 bases, with 20 bases remaining between them. This chain's CDR3 is CASSLGREVKGLEQYF. DNA of the CDR3: TGTGCCAGCAGCTTGGGGAGGGAGGTAAAGGGGTTGGAGCAGTACTTC.

The table lists this clone with a count of one. One end of the junction does not line up with germline, which may come from a read error. The V gene is TRBV28, the J gene TRBJ1-4; a weak D match, TRBD1 (6 bases). This CDR3 is built from 13 residues. CDR1 is MDHEN and CDR2 is SYDVKM in the germline V gene. CDR3 DNA sequence: TGTGCCAGCAGTTTAATGGGCCGGGGGGCTTCCTTCTTT. It translates to CASSLMGRGASFF.